This record covers a single TCR beta chain. The sample comes from a study of blood T cell repertoires in COVID-19. Profiling relied on immunoSEQ multiplex PCR, and the TCRdb table lists in-frame clones only, not all of them. Among 650,000 to 800,000 clones, about nine tenths were seen once, and the ten largest hold 0.2% to 0.3%. The sequence was obtained from a woman between 18 and 29 years old with acute or convalescent COVID-19. The sequencing sample was made of peripheral blood.

The CDR3 loop is CASSYSASGANVLTF. Written as DNA, the CDR3 is TGTGCCAGCAGTTACTCGGCCTCTGGGGCCAACGTCCTGACTTTC. V is TRBV6-5 and J is TRBJ2-6, with unresolved D. Per the germline V gene, CDR1 is MNHEY and CDR2 is SVGAGI. The CDR3 has 15 residues. The V gene lost 0 bases and the J gene lost 0 bases, with 3 bases spanning the gap.